One sample yielded the 20 T cell receptor beta chains listed below, sequenced in a study of shared clonotypes between healthy human individuals. Measured with immunoSEQ multiplex PCR; TCRdb has only the in-frame clones, and not every one. The sample has around 720,000 clones; roughly 72% are singletons. The source material was memory CD4+ T cells sorted from blood. Subset of the sample: CD45RA-negative fraction. These receptors originate from a woman in her 30s in good health.

The J gene is TRBJ1-5, the V gene TRBV6-1, with D hard to call. The CDR3 runs 15 residues. Germline CDR1 and CDR2: MNHNS and SASEGT. Trimming pared 2 bases from V and 0 bases from J, leaving 8 bases between. The CDR3 spells CASSEIVYSNQPQHF. The CDR3, as DNA: TGTGCCAGCAGTGAAATCGTCTATAGCAATCAGCCCCAGCATTTT.

The chain has TRBV2 and TRBJ1-1; 7 bases are a match to TRBD1. V dropped 6 bases and J dropped 6; count of bases not matched to a gene: 13. Germline assignment: CDR1 SNHLY and CDR2 FYNNEI. The CDR3 has 15 amino acids. DNA for the CDR3: TGTGCCAGCAGGGTGACAGGGACTGGCATAGCTGAAGCTTTCTTT. Translation gives CASRVTGTGIAEAFF.

This clone was seen a single time. V is TRBV5-4 and J is TRBJ2-2; D may be TRBD1 (5 bases). The germline V gene has CDR1 SGHNT and CDR2 YYREEE (reference sequence). With 4 bases removed from V and 4 bases from J, the gap between germline ends came to 20 bases. The CDR3 runs to 17 residues. This chain's CDR3 is CASSPPGYPIGTGELFF. The CDR3 DNA reads TGTGCCAGCAGCCCGCCAGGGTATCCAATTGGCACCGGGGAGCTGTTTTTT.

This sequence joins TRBV5-1 and TRBJ2-1; D remains ambiguous. V was clipped by 1 base and J by 0 bases, with 17 bases between them. This CDR3 contains 18 residues. Germline CDR1 is SGHRS and CDR2 is YFSETQ. The CDR3 spells CASSLIRYADSSYNEQFF. CDR3 DNA: TGCGCCAGCAGCTTGATCCGCTACGCGGATAGCTCCTACAATGAGCAGTTCTTC.

The rearrangement links TRBV9 to TRBJ1-5; tentative D call: TRBD1 (5 bases). The CDR3 extends over 15 amino acids. V gave up 4 bases and J gave up 0 bases, with 11 bases separating them. Germline V lookup: CDR1 SGDLS, CDR2 YYNGEE. The CDR3 reads CASSKRGDSNQPQHF. Here the CDR3 DNA reads TGTGCCAGCAGCAAGAGGGGAGATAGCAATCAGCCCCAGCATTTT.

The chain couples TRBV28 to TRBJ2-7; 7 bases agree with TRBD1. Unmatched junction bases numbered 6, after V lost 4 bases and J lost 0 bases. CDR3 length: 15 amino acids. Germline assignment: CDR1 MDHEN and CDR2 SYDVKM. The CDR3 region has the DNA TGTGCCAGCAGTTCTGGGACAGCCTCCTCCTACGAGCAGTACTTC. This codes for CASSSGTASSYEQYF.

The chain carries TRBV5-1 and TRBJ2-6; D is undetermined. Looked up from germline, CDR1 is SGHRS and CDR2 is YFSETQ. Trimming pared 3 bases from V and 8 bases from J, leaving 3 bases between. This CDR3 is 11 amino acids long. In DNA, the CDR3 is TGCGCCAGCAGCTCCTCCAACGTCCTGACTTTC. As protein: CASSSSNVLTF.

A single count supports this clone. This sequence joins TRBV5-1 and TRBJ2-3, with TRBD2 matching over 11 bases. Germline CDR1 is SGHRS and CDR2 is YFSETQ. Trimming at V came to 4 bases and at J to 3 bases, leaving 4 bases not matched to a gene. The CDR3 has 15 residues. For the CDR3, the DNA is TGCGCCAGCAGCCTTAGCGGGAGGGAGACAGATACGCAGTATTTT. Its protein is CASSLSGRETDTQYF.

This clone came up once. The chain has TRBV2 and TRBJ1-5; D is unresolved. V dropped 4 bases and J dropped 4 bases, with 11 bases sitting between them. There are 14 residues in the CDR3. Germline CDR1 and CDR2: SNHLY and FYNNEI. CDR3 sequence: CASSGSAANQPQHF. The CDR3 DNA reads as TGTGCCAGCAGTGGTTCGGCAGCAAATCAGCCCCAGCATTTT.

This clone is classed as medium-sized. The V gene is TRBV10-2, the J gene TRBJ2-2, with D perhaps being TRBD1 or TRBD2 (5 bases each). Germline CDR1 WSHSY, CDR2 SAAADI. This CDR3 has 13 residues. V dropped 9 bases and J dropped 2 bases, with 10 bases sitting between them. The DNA of the CDR3 is TGCGCCAGTAGGGACGATAACACCGGGGAGCTGTTTTTT. As protein: CASRDDNTGELFF.

The genes are TRBV20-1 and TRBJ1-2; no clear D gene. This CDR3 is 11 amino acids long. Per germline, CDR1 DFQATT and CDR2 SNEGSKA (reference sequence). V was trimmed by 6 bases and J by 5 bases, leaving 10 bases between them. CDR3 loop: CSAEDVYGYTF. CDR3 DNA: TGCAGTGCCGAGGACGTTTATGGCTACACCTTC.

At least ten counts were recorded for this clone. This chain connects TRBV29-1 to TRBJ1-2; D is perhaps TRBD1 (6 bases). Trimming removed 0 bases at V and 5 bases at J, with 10 bases between. The CDR3 is made up of 13 amino acids. The germline CDR1 and CDR2 sequences are SQVTM and ANQGSEA. CDR3 region: CSVEDRGRYGYTF. The CDR3 coding sequence is TGCAGCGTTGAAGACAGGGGACGGTATGGCTACACCTTC.

The rearrangement links TRBV4-1 to TRBJ2-1; D is unresolved. The V end lost 1 base, the J end lost 8 bases, and 12 bases lay between the germline ends. The CDR3 is made up of 14 amino acids. Germline CDR1 reads MGHRA; CDR2 reads YSYEKL. CDR3 sequence: CASSQGGARYEQFF. The CDR3 DNA is TGCGCCAGCAGCCAAGGTGGTGCTCGTTATGAGCAGTTCTTC.

J is TRBJ2-2 and V is TRBV10-3, with 9 bases aligning to TRBD2. V gave up 6 bases and J gave up 3 bases; unmatched junction bases: 2. From germline, CDR1 is ENHRY and CDR2 SYGVKD. The CDR3 spans 14 residues. CDR3 residues: CAIREREDTGELFF. Written as DNA, the CDR3 is TGTGCCATCAGGGAGCGGGAGGACACCGGGGAGCTGTTTTTT.

This clone was observed once. The J gene is TRBJ1-1, the V gene TRBV5-4, with D possibly TRBD1 on 5 matching bases. CDR1 SGHNT and CDR2 YYREEE come from the germline V gene (reference sequence). This CDR3 has 13 amino acids. V was shortened by 4 bases and J by 6 bases, with 13 bases between the two germline ends. The CDR3: CASSRWGSAEAFF. CDR3 DNA sequence: TGTGCCAGCAGCCGATGGGGGTCGGCTGAAGCTTTCTTT.

CDR3 residues: CASSPPGGIGQPQHF. CDR3 DNA sequence: TGTGCCAGCTCACCACCGGGAGGGATCGGTCAGCCCCAGCATTTT. The V call is TRBV18, the J call TRBJ1-5; D not resolved. The CDR3 runs to 15 residues. Germline CDR1 reads KGHSH; CDR2 reads LQKENI. The V and J ends lost 0 bases and 6 bases respectively, with 12 bases between them.

The chain combines TRBV5-1 with TRBJ2-5, with D possibly called TRBD1 or TRBD2 (5 bases each). From germline, CDR1 is SGHRS and CDR2 YFSETQ. Deletions cut 1 base from V and 10 bases from J, with 20 bases between. This CDR3 comprises 15 residues. CDR3 loop: CASSLQGDWREDQYF. DNA for the CDR3: TGCGCCAGCAGCTTGCAGGGAGATTGGAGAGAGGACCAGTACTTC.

V is TRBV28 and J is TRBJ1-1; 8 bases map to TRBD1. With 5 bases clipped from V and 1 base from J, the junction kept 15 bases outside the gene matches. The CDR3 is made up of 18 amino acids. Germline CDR1 MDHEN, CDR2 SYDVKM. This chain's CDR3 is CASSPPSLRTGRNTEAFF. Written as DNA, the CDR3 is TGTGCCAGCAGTCCCCCGTCCTTAAGGACAGGGCGGAACACTGAAGCTTTCTTT.

V usage is TRBV6-1 and J usage is TRBJ1-2; D may be TRBD1 (6 bases). V lost 2 bases and J 4 bases, leaving 11 bases between the germline ends. CDR1 MNHNS and CDR2 SASEGT come from the germline V gene. CDR3 length: 14 amino acids. The CDR3 loop reads CASSESSGAYGYTF. The CDR3 DNA reads TGTGCCAGCAGTGAAAGTTCAGGGGCCTATGGCTACACCTTC.

This clone was seen ten or more times. The chain links TRBV6-1 to TRBJ1-1; no clear D gene. The ends were cut back, 3 bases at V and 0 bases at J, with 8 bases in the middle. There are 14 residues in the CDR3. CDR1 and CDR2 (germline): MNHNS, SASEGT. CDR3 nucleotide sequence: TGTGCCAGCAGTGACAGGAGGGTGAACACTGAAGCTTTCTTT. Amino acids: CASSDRRVNTEAFF.